Below, 20 T cell receptor beta chains from the same sample are listed, as sequenced in a study of a mutant IDH1 vaccine in newly diagnosed glioma. Some clones are missing from TCRdb's copy, which holds only in-frame ones; the method was immunoSEQ multiplex PCR. The data show 45,000 to 65,000 clones, roughly nine tenths seen once. Antigens of these TCRs are unknown. Described time point: week 11, during vaccination. The study gave 300 ug of mutant IDH1 20-mer peptide per vaccine dose, with topical imiquimod. Specimen: PBMCs, collected from a glioma patient whose treatment included an IDH1 peptide vaccine. The receptors originated from a man aged 50-59 years with glioma.

The chain carries TRBV6-5 and TRBJ2-5; 11 bases are shared with TRBD1. TRBJ2-7 explains the end of the DNA better; the J call may be wrong. Germline assignment: CDR1 MNHEY and CDR2 SVGAGI. The CDR3 spans 13 residues. In nucleotides, the CDR3 is TGTGCCAGCACGGGGACAGGGGGGTACGAGCAGTACTTC. Protein: CASTGTGGYEQYF.

This rearrangement joins TRBV4-3 to TRBJ1-2; weak D call: TRBD1 (6 bases). This CDR3 contains 14 residues. Trimming removed 1 base at V and 5 bases at J, with 11 bases between. Germline V gene sequence: CDR1 LGHNA, CDR2 YSLEER. DNA for the CDR3: TGCGCCAGCAGCCAAGGTCAGGGGAGGTATGGCTACACCTTC. Protein product: CASSQGQGRYGYTF.

This clone was counted between two and nine times. The chain employs TRBV30 and TRBJ1-5, with D unresolved. Germline CDR1 is GTSNPN and CDR2 is SVGIG (reference sequence). Deletions cut 2 bases from V and 0 bases from J, with 8 bases between. This CDR3 is 14 amino acids long. The CDR3 loop is CAWSLKGSNQPQHF. The CDR3 DNA is TGTGCCTGGAGTCTTAAGGGTAGCAATCAGCCCCAGCATTTT.

The CDR3 protein is CASSSPAEVPSNQPQHF. CDR3 DNA sequence: TGTGCCAGCAGTTCTCCGGCGGAGGTGCCTAGCAATCAGCCCCAGCATTTT. The gene calls are TRBV28 and TRBJ1-5, with no clear D. V was cut by 4 bases and J by 0 bases, with 16 bases left in between. Germline V gives CDR1 MDHEN, CDR2 SYDVKM. CDR3 length: 17 residues.

This chain uses TRBV30 with TRBJ2-5, with 9 bases aligning to TRBD2. With 0 bases clipped from V and 11 bases from J, the junction kept 19 bases outside the gene matches. In germline, CDR1 is GTSNPN, CDR2 SVGIG (reference sequence). CDR3 length equals 17 residues. CDR3 nucleotide sequence: TGTGCCTGGAGTGTAAGAGGCCGAGGACTAGCGTTTCTCGGGCAGTACTTC. Translation gives CAWSVRGRGLAFLGQYF.

The chain has TRBV19 and TRBJ1-1; unclear D gene. Trimming stripped 7 bases from V and 1 base from J, with 4 bases between. This CDR3 is 11 amino acids long. The germline V gene has CDR1 LNHDA and CDR2 SQIVND (reference sequence). CDR3: CASKKNTEAFF. The CDR3 bases are TGTGCCAGTAAGAAGAACACTGAAGCTTTCTTT.

The J gene is TRBJ2-3, the V gene TRBV10-1, with TRBD2 matching over 13 bases. The CDR3 consists of 14 residues. Germline V gene lookup returns CDR1 WNHNN and CDR2 SYGVQD (reference sequence). Unmatched junction bases numbered 2, after V lost 5 bases and J lost 6 bases. The CDR3 loop is CASSSTSGRDTQYF. DNA for the CDR3: TGCGCCAGCAGTTCGACTAGCGGGAGGGATACGCAGTATTTT.

The chain uses TRBV5-1 and TRBJ2-1; 7 bases map to TRBD1. V trimming: 2 bases; J trimming: 2 bases; junction bases outside the gene matches: 4. Per germline, CDR1 SGHRS and CDR2 YFSETQ. The CDR3 length is 15 residues. The CDR3 DNA reads TGCGCCAGCAGCTTTGGGGGACAGACCTACAATGAGCAGTTCTTC. Translated: CASSFGGQTYNEQFF.

The rearrangement joins TRBV7-9 to TRBJ2-2; D remains unclear. Germline V gives CDR1 SEHNR, CDR2 FQNEAQ (reference sequence). Trimming shortened V by 8 bases and J by 6 bases, and 16 bases separated the two germline ends. The CDR3 totals 14 residues. CDR3 protein: CASLRPRGPGELFF. The CDR3 DNA sequence: TGTGCCAGCTTGAGGCCCCGCGGACCCGGGGAGCTGTTTTTT. The full variable domain, completed using reference TRBV7-9 and TRBJ2-2, is DTGVSQNPRHKITKRGQNVTFRCDPISEHNRLYWYRQTLGQGPEFLTYFQNEAQLEKSRLLSDRFSAERPKGSFSTLEIQRTEQGDSAMYLCASLRPRGPGELFFGEGSRLTVL.

This chain joins TRBV5-1 and TRBJ1-1, with a weak D call TRBD1 (6 bases). The CDR3 consists of 14 residues. The germline V gene encodes CDR1 SGHRS and CDR2 YFSETQ. Trimming cost V 4 bases and J 0 bases, with 10 bases left between them. The CDR3: CASSKGHLNTEAFF. CDR3 bases: TGCGCCAGCAGCAAGGGACATTTGAACACTGAAGCTTTCTTT.

The V and J genes are TRBV28 and TRBJ2-7, with 10 bases that match TRBD2. The V gene end was trimmed by 6 bases and the J gene end by 7 bases; junction bases not matched to a gene: 9. This CDR3 has 14 amino acids. CDR1 and CDR2 from the germline V gene are MDHEN and SYDVKM. The DNA for the CDR3 is TGTGCCAGCAGACCAACGGGACTAGCGCGGGAGCAGTACTTC. It encodes CASRPTGLAREQYF.

Only a few counts were recorded for this clone. The chain links TRBV2 to TRBJ1-4; TRBD1 aligns across 9 bases. Germline trimming cut 8 bases from V and 7 bases from J; bases unmatched to any gene: 2. The germline gives CDR1 SNHLY, CDR2 FYNNEI. This CDR3 spans 12 amino acids. The CDR3 loop is CASGTGLEKLFF. CDR3 bases: TGTGCCAGCGGGACAGGGCTTGAAAAACTGTTTTTT.

This sequence joins TRBV28 and TRBJ1-4; a possible D gene is TRBD1 (5 bases). Germline CDR1 MDHEN, CDR2 SYDVKM. V lost 6 bases to trimming and J lost 6 bases, with 8 bases between them. CDR3 size: 12 residues. CDR3 coding DNA: TGTGCCAGCAGCAGGGAATATGAAAAACTGTTTTTT. It translates to CASSREYEKLFF.

The chain uses TRBV4-2 and TRBJ2-3, with D unclear. CDR1 and CDR2 from the germline V gene are LGHNA and YNFKEQ. There are 12 residues in the CDR3. V was clipped by 2 bases and J by 3 bases, with 3 bases between them. Here the CDR3 reads CASSQPTDTQYF. For the CDR3, the DNA is TGTGCCAGCAGCCAACCAACAGATACGCAGTATTTT.

The chain has TRBV5-1 and TRBJ2-5; no clear D gene. Germline CDR1 SGHRS, CDR2 YFSETQ. This CDR3 is 14 amino acids long. The V end was cut by 0 bases, the J end by 5 bases, with 11 bases between. Here the CDR3 DNA reads TGCGCCAGCAGCTTGGCCACAAGTGCGGAGACCCAGTACTTC. Protein product: CASSLATSAETQYF.

In its sample, this clone was seen a few times. The chain's CDR3 is CASSFGRGGLGANVLTF. The CDR3 DNA reads as TGTGCCAGCAGTTTTGGGCGGGGGGGGCTAGGGGCCAACGTCCTGACTTTC. The chain couples TRBV28 to TRBJ2-6, with TRBD2 identical over 9 bases. V shed 3 bases, J shed 4 bases, and the junction held 7 bases outside the gene matches. The germline CDR1 and CDR2 sequences are MDHEN and SYDVKM. CDR3 size: 17 residues. Combining the CDR3 with reference TRBV28 and TRBJ2-6 gives the whole variable domain DVKVTQSSRYLVKRTGEKVFLECVQDMDHENMFWYRQDPGLGLRLIYFSYDVKMKEKGDIPEGYSVSREKKERFSLILESASTNQTSMYLCASSFGRGGLGANVLTFGAGSRLTVL.

The chain is built from TRBV5-1 and TRBJ2-7, with 8 bases matching TRBD2. Germline values: CDR1 SGHRS, CDR2 YFSETQ. The CDR3 runs 15 residues. V shed 0 bases and J 2 bases; nucleotides not matched to a gene: 4. The CDR3 is CASSLDGRGTYEQYF. For the CDR3, the DNA is TGCGCCAGCAGCTTGGACGGGAGGGGAACCTACGAGCAGTACTTC. The entire variable domain, with the rest obtained from reference TRBV5-1 and TRBJ2-7, is as follows: KAGVTQTPRYLIKTRGQQVTLSCSPISGHRSVSWYQQTPGQGLQFLFEYFSETQRNKGNFPGRFSGRQFSNSRSEMNVSTLELGDSALYLCASSLDGRGTYEQYFGPGTRLTVT.

Relative to its sample, this clone is medium-sized (0.01 to 0.1%). The V call is TRBV4-2, the J call TRBJ2-7; D not certain. The CDR3 covers 16 residues. With 0 bases removed from V and 0 bases from J, the gap between germline ends came to 12 bases. CDR1 and CDR2 (germline): LGHNA, YNFKEQ. The CDR3 nucleotides are TGTGCCAGCAGCCAAGATCGGTCCTCCCTCTCCTACGAGCAGTACTTC. It is translated as CASSQDRSSLSYEQYF.

The chain couples TRBV6-6 to TRBJ2-4; TRBD1 matches 7 bases. The length of the CDR3 is 15 residues. J gave up 3 bases and V 2 bases, and 4 bases lay outside the gene matches. The V gene's germline CDR1 is MNHNY and CDR2 SVGAGI (reference sequence). The CDR3 protein is CASSYGTEIKNIQYF. For the CDR3, the DNA is TGTGCCAGCAGTTACGGGACAGAGATCAAAAACATTCAGTACTTC.

The CDR3 bases are TGTGCCACCAGCAGTGAGTGGGGACAGGGAGTTCAGCCCCAGCATTTT. It encodes CATSSEWGQGVQPQHF. V gene TRBV15 combines with J gene TRBJ1-5; 9 positions match TRBD1. Trimming took 3 bases from V and 6 from J; bases not matched to a gene: 9. In germline, CDR1 is LNHNV, CDR2 YYDKDF (reference sequence). The CDR3 has 16 amino acids. The full variable domain, rest sourced from reference TRBV15 and TRBJ1-5, is DAMVIQNPRYQVTQFGKPVTLSCSQTLNHNVMYWYQQKSSQAPKLLFHYYDKDFNNEADTPDNFQSRRPNTSFCFLDIRSPGLGDTAMYLCATSSEWGQGVQPQHFGDGTRLSIL.